Below are 10 T cell receptor beta chains sequenced from a single sample in a study of T cells in Graves' hyperthyroidism and ophthalmopathy. Regions amplified from RNA transcripts were the TCR beta CDR3 regions. First-round RT-PCR of the TCR CDR3 relied on the HTBI primer set. Using its own MiXCR run on the multiplex PCR reads, TCRdb lists one record per CDR3 protein. Of some 180,000 distinct CDR3 sequences in the sample, approximately 15% were seen once. Sequencing used blood. These receptors originate from a woman in her forties or fifties with Graves' hyperthyroidism.

In this sample, this clonotype turned up a few times. The rearrangement joins TRBV7-8 to TRBJ1-6, with TRBD1 identical over 8 bases. This CDR3 has 15 amino acids. V shed 3 bases and J 9 bases; nucleotides not matched to a gene: 7. Germline CDR1 and CDR2: SGHVS and FQNEAQ. The CDR3 nucleotides read TGTGCCAGCAGCTTGGTGACAGGGGTGGGTTCACCCCTCCACTTT. It codes for CASSLVTGVGSPLHF.

The V gene is TRBV3-1, the J gene TRBJ1-4, with D perhaps TRBD1 (5 bases). CDR1 LGHDT and CDR2 YNNKEL come from the germline V gene (reference sequence). Trimming shortened V by 3 bases and J by 8 bases, and 16 bases separated the two germline ends. The CDR3 loop spans 15 amino acids. CDR3 sequence reads: CASSQEGMGTEKLFF. The CDR3 DNA reads TGTGCCAGCAGCCAGGAGGGTATGGGGACGGAAAAACTGTTTTTT.

Ten or more counts support this clonotype. The J gene is TRBJ2-7, the V gene TRBV11-2, with D uncertain. With 5 bases removed from V and 3 bases from J, the gap between germline ends came to 5 bases. This CDR3 comprises 11 residues. Germline assignment: CDR1 SGHAT and CDR2 FQNNGV. The CDR3 bases are TGTGCCAGCAGCGAGCGCTACGAGCAGTACTTC. It specifies CASSERYEQYF.

The CDR3 region has the DNA TGCAGTGCTAAGCTGGGATCTAGCAATCAGCCCCAGCATTTT. Protein product: CSAKLGSSNQPQHF. This chain uses TRBV20-1 with TRBJ1-5; the D is unclear. Trimming shortened V by 4 bases and J by 0 bases, and 10 bases separated the two germline ends. The length of the CDR3 is 14 residues. Germline values: CDR1 DFQATT, CDR2 SNEGSKA (reference sequence).

This clonotype was found a few times. V usage is TRBV20-1 and J usage is TRBJ1-5; D might be TRBD1 (6 bases). The CDR3 has 13 amino acids. From germline, CDR1 is DFQATT and CDR2 SNEGSKA (reference sequence). V was trimmed by 4 bases and J by 0 bases, leaving 7 bases between them. CDR3 sequence reads: CSATGHSNQPQHF. The CDR3 region has the DNA TGCAGTGCTACGGGACATAGCAATCAGCCCCAGCATTTT.

The sample holds a few counts of this clonotype. This chain links TRBV10-3 with TRBJ1-2; D perhaps matches TRBD1 (6 bases). V was pared by 2 bases and J by 2 bases, with 9 bases between. This CDR3 region has 14 residues. Germline V gene data show CDR1 as ENHRY and CDR2 as SYGVKD. DNA of the CDR3: TGTGCCATCAGTGAGCCCGACAGGAACTATGGCTACACCTTC. Protein sequence: CAISEPDRNYGYTF.

In this sample, this clonotype turned up many times. The V and J genes are TRBV3-1 and TRBJ1-1, with D hard to call. The CDR3 consists of 13 residues. With 1 base removed from V and 10 bases from J, the gap between germline ends came to 13 bases. The V gene's germline CDR1 is LGHDT and CDR2 YNNKEL (reference sequence). The CDR3 is CASSQVLGSRAFF. CDR3 nucleotide sequence: TGTGCCAGCAGCCAAGTTTTAGGCTCAAGAGCTTTCTTT.

There are many counts of this clonotype. V and J are TRBV29-1 and TRBJ2-5, with 9 bases fitting TRBD2. J lost 1 base, V lost 7 bases, and 13 bases had no gene match. The CDR3 length is 16 residues. Germline V lookup: CDR1 SQVTM, CDR2 ANQGSEA. CDR3 sequence reads: CSALSAASGAQETQYF. The DNA for the CDR3 is TGCAGCGCCCTTTCGGCGGCTAGCGGGGCCCAAGAGACCCAGTACTTC.

The sample holds many counts of this clonotype. V gene TRBV6-4 combines with J gene TRBJ2-6; D is undetermined. CDR3 length equals 14 residues. Germline CDR1 reads MRHNA; CDR2 reads SNTAGT. V was shortened by 3 bases and J by 0 bases, with 3 bases between the two germline ends. The CDR3 sequence is CASSESSGANVLTF. Here the CDR3 DNA reads TGTGCCAGCAGTGAGAGCTCTGGGGCCAACGTCCTGACTTTC.

This clonotype was picked up a small number of times. The chain carries TRBV5-1 and TRBJ2-2, with a weak D call TRBD2 (5 bases). CDR3 length equals 15 residues. Trimming took 3 bases from V and 0 from J, leaving 9 bases between them. Per germline, CDR1 SGHRS and CDR2 YFSETQ. The CDR3 loop reads CASSWAGANTGELFF. Here the CDR3 DNA reads TGCGCCAGCAGCTGGGCCGGGGCGAACACCGGGGAGCTGTTTTTT.